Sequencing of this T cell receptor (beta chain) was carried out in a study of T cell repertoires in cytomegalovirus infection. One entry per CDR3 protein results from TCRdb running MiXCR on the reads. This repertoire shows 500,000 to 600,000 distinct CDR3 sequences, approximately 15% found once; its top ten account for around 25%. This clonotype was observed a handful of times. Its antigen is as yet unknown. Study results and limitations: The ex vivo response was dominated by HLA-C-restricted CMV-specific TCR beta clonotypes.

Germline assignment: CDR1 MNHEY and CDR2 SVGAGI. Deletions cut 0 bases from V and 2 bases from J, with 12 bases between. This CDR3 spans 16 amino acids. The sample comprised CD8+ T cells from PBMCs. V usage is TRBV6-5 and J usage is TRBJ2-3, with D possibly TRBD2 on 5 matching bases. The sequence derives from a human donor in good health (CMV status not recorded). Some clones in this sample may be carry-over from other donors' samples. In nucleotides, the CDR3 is TGTGCCAGCAGTTACTCCGGCCGGGGATACACAGATACGCAGTATTTT. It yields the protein CASSYSGRGYTDTQYF.